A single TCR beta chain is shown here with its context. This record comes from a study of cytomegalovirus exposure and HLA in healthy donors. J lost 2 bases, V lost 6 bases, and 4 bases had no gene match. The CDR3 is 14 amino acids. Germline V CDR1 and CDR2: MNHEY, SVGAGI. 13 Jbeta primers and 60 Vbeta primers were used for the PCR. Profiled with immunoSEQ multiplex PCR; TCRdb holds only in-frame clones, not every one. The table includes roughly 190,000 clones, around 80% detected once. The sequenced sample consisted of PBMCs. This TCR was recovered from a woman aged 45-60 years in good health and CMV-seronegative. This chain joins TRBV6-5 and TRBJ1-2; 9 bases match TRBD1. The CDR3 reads CASRQDRGNYGYTF. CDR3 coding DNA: TGTGCCAGCAGACAAGACAGGGGGAACTATGGCTACACCTTC.